This TCR beta chain was identified in a study of blood T cell repertoires in COVID-19. About the research overall: Collection of acute and convalescent COVID-19 samples took place in the United States, Italy and Spain. PBMCs, B-cell-depleted T cells, or T cells were the source of the cDNA or gDNA that made up the material.

Germline lookup yields CDR1 LNHDA and CDR2 SQIVND (reference sequence). V shed 6 bases and J 3 bases; nucleotides not matched to a gene: 13. The CDR3 is 16 residues long. Original processing notes: For nucleated cells, counts were estimated from reference gene primer amplification. Some clones are missing from TCRdb's copy, which holds only in-frame ones; the method was immunoSEQ multiplex PCR. For V, J and clone size, that table is used; D and trimming come from the DNA. The sample gives about 17,000 clones, over 70% of which show up once; approximately 11% is in the top ten. The receptor was derived from an elderly man with acute or convalescent COVID-19. The chain has TRBV19 and TRBJ2-7; 8 nucleotides line up with TRBD1. The sequenced sample consisted of peripheral blood. In DNA form, the CDR3 reads TGTGCCAGTAGCCCCGGGACAGGAACATCCTACTACGAGCAGTACTTC. As protein: CASSPGTGTSYYEQYF.